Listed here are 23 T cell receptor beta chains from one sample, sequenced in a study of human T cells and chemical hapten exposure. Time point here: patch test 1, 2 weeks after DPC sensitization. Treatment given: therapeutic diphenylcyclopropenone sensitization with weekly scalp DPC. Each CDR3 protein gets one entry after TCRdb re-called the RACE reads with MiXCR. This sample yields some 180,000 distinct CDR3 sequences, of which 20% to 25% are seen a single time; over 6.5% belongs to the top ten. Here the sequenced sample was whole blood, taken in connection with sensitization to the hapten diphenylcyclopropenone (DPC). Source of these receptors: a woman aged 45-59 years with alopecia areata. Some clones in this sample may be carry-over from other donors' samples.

CDR3 nucleotide sequence: TGTGCCAGCAGCTCCCACTACCTCCGGGACACCCACACCGGGGAGCTGTTTTTT. This gives the protein CASSSHYLRDTHTGELFF. The rearrangement uses TRBV7-9 and TRBJ2-2; maybe TRBD1 (6 bases). With 4 bases removed from V and 3 bases from J, the gap between germline ends came to 21 bases. CDR1 is SEHNR, CDR2 FQNEAQ, per germline (reference sequence). The CDR3 consists of 18 residues. Using reference TRBV7-9 and TRBJ2-2 for the parts outside the CDR3, the full variable domain is DTGVSQNPRHKITKRGQNVTFRCDPISEHNRLYWYRQTLGQGPEFLTYFQNEAQLEKSRLLSDRFSAERPKGSFSTLEIQRTEQGDSAMYLCASSSHYLRDTHTGELFFGEGSRLTVL.

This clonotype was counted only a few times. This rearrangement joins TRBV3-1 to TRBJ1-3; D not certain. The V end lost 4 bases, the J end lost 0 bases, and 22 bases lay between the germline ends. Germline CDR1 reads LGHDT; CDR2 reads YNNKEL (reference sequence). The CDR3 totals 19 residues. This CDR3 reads CASSPDGLKRQISGNTIYF. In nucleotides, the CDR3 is TGTGCCAGCAGCCCAGATGGACTGAAAAGACAAATCTCTGGAAACACCATATATTTT.

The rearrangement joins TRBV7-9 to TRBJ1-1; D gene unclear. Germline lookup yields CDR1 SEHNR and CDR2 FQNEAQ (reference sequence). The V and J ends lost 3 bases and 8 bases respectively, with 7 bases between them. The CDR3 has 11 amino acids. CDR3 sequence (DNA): TGTGCCAGCAGCTTTGGAGGAGAAGCTTTCTTT. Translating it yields CASSFGGEAFF. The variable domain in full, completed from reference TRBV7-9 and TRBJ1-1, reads DTGVSQNPRHKITKRGQNVTFRCDPISEHNRLYWYRQTLGQGPEFLTYFQNEAQLEKSRLLSDRFSAERPKGSFSTLEIQRTEQGDSAMYLCASSFGGEAFFGQGTRLTVV.

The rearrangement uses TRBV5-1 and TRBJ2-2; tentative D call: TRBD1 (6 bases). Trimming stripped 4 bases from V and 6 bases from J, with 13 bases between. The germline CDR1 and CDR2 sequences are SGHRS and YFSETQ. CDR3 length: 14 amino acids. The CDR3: CASSRTVGSGELFF. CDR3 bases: TGCGCCAGCAGCCGGACAGTCGGGTCCGGGGAGCTGTTTTTT.

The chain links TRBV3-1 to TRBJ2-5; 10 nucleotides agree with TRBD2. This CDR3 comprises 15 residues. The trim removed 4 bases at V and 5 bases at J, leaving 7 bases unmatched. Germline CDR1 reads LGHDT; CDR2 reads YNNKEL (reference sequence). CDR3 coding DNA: TGTGCCAGCAGCCGAAATAGCGGGAGGACGGAGACCCAGTACTTC. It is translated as CASSRNSGRTETQYF.

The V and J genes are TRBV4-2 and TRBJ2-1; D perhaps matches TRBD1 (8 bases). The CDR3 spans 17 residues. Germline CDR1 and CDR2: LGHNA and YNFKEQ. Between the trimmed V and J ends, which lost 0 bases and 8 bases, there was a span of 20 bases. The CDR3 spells CASSQESGAGQVDEQFF. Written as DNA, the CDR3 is TGTGCCAGCAGCCAAGAGTCGGGAGCGGGACAGGTCGATGAGCAGTTCTTC.

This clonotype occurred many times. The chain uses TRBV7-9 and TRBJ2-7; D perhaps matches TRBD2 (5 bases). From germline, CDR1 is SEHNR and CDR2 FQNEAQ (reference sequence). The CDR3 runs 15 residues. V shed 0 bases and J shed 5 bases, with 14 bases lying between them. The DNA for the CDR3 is TGTGCCAGCAGCTTAGCGGACCGAGGGAGAAACGAGCAGTACTTC. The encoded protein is CASSLADRGRNEQYF.

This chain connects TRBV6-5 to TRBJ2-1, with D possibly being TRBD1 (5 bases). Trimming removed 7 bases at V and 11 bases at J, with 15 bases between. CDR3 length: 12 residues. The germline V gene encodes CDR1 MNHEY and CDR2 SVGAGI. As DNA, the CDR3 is TGTGCCAGCACCGAAAGGGGTTACAAGCAGTTCTTC. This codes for CASTERGYKQFF.

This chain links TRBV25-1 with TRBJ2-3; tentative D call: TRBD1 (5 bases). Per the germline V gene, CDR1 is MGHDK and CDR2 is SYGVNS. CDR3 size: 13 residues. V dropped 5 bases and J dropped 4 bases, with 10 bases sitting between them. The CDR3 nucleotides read TGTGCCAGCAGTCAGCAGGGCCCAGATACGCAGTATTTT. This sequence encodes CASSQQGPDTQYF.

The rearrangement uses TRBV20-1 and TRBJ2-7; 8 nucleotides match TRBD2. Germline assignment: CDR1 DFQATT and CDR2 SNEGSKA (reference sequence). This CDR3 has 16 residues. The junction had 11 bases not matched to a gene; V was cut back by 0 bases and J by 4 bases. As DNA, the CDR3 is TGCAGTGCTAGAGATGGCGGCGGGAGGACAGCGTACGAGCAGTACTTC. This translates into CSARDGGGRTAYEQYF.

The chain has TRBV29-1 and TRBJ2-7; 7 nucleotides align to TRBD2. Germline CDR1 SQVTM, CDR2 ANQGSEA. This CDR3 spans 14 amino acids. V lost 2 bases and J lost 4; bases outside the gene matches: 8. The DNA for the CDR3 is TGCAGCGTTGAAACTAGCGCGGGACCGTACGAGCAGTACTTC. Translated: CSVETSAGPYEQYF.

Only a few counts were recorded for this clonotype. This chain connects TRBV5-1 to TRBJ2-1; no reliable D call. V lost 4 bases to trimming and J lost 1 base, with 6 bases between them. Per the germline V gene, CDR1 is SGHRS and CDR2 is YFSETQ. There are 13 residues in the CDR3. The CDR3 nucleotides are TGCGCCAGCAGCGGGATTTCCTACAATGAGCAGTTCTTC. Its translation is CASSGISYNEQFF.

The CDR3, as DNA: TGTGCCAGCAGTTTATCGGTAGGGGCCGATTCACCCCTCCACTTT. This translates into CASSLSVGADSPLHF. V and J are TRBV27 and TRBJ1-6, with D tentatively TRBD1 (5 bases). Trimming took 0 bases from V and 8 from J, leaving 11 bases between them. The CDR3 totals 15 residues. Looked up from germline, CDR1 is MNHEY and CDR2 is SMNVEV (reference sequence).

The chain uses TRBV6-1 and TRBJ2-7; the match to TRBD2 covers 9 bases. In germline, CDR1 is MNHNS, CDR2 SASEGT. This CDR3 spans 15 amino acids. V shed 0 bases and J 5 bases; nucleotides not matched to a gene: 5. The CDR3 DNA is TGTGCCAGCAGTGAAGCGCTTAGCGGGAGCGACGAGCAGTACTTC. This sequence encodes CASSEALSGSDEQYF.

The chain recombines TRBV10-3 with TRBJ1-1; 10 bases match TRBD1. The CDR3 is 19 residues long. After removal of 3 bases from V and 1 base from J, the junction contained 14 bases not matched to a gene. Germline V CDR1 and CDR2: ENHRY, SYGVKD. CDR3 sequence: CAISDISGQGRRGNTEAFF. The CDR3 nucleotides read TGTGCCATCAGTGATATTTCGGGACAGGGGCGAAGGGGGAACACTGAAGCTTTCTTT.

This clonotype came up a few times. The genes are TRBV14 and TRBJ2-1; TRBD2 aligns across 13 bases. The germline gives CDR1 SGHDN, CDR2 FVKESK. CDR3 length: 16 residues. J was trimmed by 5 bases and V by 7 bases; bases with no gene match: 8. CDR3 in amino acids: CASTPTSGRANNEQFF. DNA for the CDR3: TGTGCCAGCACTCCAACTAGCGGGAGGGCCAACAATGAGCAGTTCTTC.

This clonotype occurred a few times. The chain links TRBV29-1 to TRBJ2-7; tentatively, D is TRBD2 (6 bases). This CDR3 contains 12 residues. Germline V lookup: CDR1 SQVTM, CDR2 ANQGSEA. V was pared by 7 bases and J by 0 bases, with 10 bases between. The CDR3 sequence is CSGGLSSYEQYF. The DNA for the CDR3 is TGCAGCGGGGGACTGAGCTCCTACGAGCAGTACTTC.

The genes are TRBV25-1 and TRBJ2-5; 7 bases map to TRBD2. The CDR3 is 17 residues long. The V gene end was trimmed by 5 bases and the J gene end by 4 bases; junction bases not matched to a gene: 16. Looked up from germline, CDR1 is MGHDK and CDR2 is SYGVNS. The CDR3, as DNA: TGTGCCAGCAGTTTCCGGGCTAGCGGTCCCTACCGAGAGACCCAGTACTTC. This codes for CASSFRASGPYRETQYF.

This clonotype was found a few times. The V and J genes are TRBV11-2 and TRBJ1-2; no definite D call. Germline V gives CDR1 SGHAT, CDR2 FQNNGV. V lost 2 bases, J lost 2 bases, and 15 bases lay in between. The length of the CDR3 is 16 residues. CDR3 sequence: CASSLTRPLGNYGYTF. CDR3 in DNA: TGTGCCAGCAGCTTAACACGGCCTTTAGGGAACTATGGCTACACCTTC.

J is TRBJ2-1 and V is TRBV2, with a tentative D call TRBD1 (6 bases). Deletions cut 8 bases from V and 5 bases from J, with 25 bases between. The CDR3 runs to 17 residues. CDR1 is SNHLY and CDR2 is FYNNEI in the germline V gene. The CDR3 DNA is TGTGCCAGCGAGGACAGCTACCCCCAACGGCCCCACAATGAGCAGTTCTTC. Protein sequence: CASEDSYPQRPHNEQFF.

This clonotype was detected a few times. The CDR3 reads CSALDRGYQPQHF. The DNA for the CDR3 is TGCAGTGCCCTGGACAGGGGATACCAGCCCCAGCATTTT. The chain recombines TRBV20-1 with TRBJ1-5; 9 positions match TRBD1. The CDR3 has 13 residues. V shed 6 bases, J shed 7 bases, and the junction held 7 bases outside the gene matches. CDR1 and CDR2 from the germline V gene are DFQATT and SNEGSKA (reference sequence).

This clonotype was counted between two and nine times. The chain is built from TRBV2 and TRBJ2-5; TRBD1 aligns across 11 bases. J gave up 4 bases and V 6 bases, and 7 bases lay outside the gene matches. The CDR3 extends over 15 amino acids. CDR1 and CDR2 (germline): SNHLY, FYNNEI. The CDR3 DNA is TGTGCCAGCAGCATCCGGGACAGGGGGGGAGAGACCCAGTACTTC. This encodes CASSIRDRGGETQYF.

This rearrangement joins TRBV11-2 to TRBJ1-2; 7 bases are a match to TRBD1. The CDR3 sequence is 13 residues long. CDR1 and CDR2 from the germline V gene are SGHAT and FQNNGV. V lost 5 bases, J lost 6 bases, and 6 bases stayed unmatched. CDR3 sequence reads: CASSPARGNGYTF. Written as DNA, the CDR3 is TGTGCCAGCAGCCCCGCCAGGGGGAATGGCTACACCTTC.